The 14 T cell receptor beta chains below were found in one sample sequenced in a study of cytomegalovirus exposure and HLA in healthy donors. Amplification used 60 Vbeta primers and 13 Jbeta primers. Using immunoSEQ multiplex PCR, the repertoire was profiled, and TCRdb retains in-frame clones only, with some absent. The repertoire consists of about 140,000 clones, with under 90% occurring once and the leading ten covering about 5%. Sequencing used PBMCs. Every receptor here comes from a man aged 40-50 years in good health and CMV-seronegative.

This clone was recorded once. The chain has TRBV5-5 and TRBJ2-5; 7 bases line up with TRBD2. The CDR3 runs 12 residues. Unmatched junction bases numbered 1, after V lost 3 bases and J lost 5 bases. Germline V gene sequence: CDR1 SGHKS, CDR2 YYEKEE (reference sequence). The CDR3 here is CASSWEGETQYF. The CDR3 DNA is TGTGCCAGCAGCTGGGAGGGGGAGACCCAGTACTTC.

This clone was seen a handful of times. The chain recombines TRBV7-6 with TRBJ1-4; weak D call: TRBD1 (5 bases). This CDR3 has 15 amino acids. V lost 5 bases and J lost 0, with 10 bases in between. CDR1 and CDR2 (germline): SGHVS, FNYEAQ. CDR3 in amino acids: CASSGGGATNEKLFF. The CDR3, as DNA: TGTGCCAGCAGCGGGGGAGGTGCAACTAATGAAAAACTGTTTTTT.

The chain combines TRBV18 with TRBJ2-7, with 9 positions matching TRBD2. The germline CDR1 and CDR2 sequences are KGHSH and LQKENI. V dropped 5 bases and J dropped 3; count of bases not matched to a gene: 2. CDR3 length: 13 residues. The CDR3 region is CASSAGGNYEQYF. CDR3 bases: TGTGCCAGCTCAGCGGGAGGGAACTACGAGCAGTACTTC.

This chain connects TRBV5-8 to TRBJ2-5; 7 nucleotides match TRBD2. The germline CDR1 and CDR2 sequences are SGHTS and YDEGEE. CDR3 length: 14 amino acids. V shed 4 bases and J 0 bases; nucleotides not matched to a gene: 3. The CDR3 region is CASSPGGYQETQYF. For the CDR3, the DNA is TGTGCCAGCAGCCCCGGGGGGTACCAAGAGACCCAGTACTTC.

This sequence joins TRBV7-2 and TRBJ2-3, with D possibly TRBD1 on 5 matching bases. V was clipped by 4 bases and J by 2 bases, with 13 bases between them. Looked up from germline, CDR1 is SGHTA and CDR2 is FQGNSA. The CDR3 consists of 15 residues. The CDR3 DNA sequence: TGTGCCAGCAGCTGGCAGGGTATTGACACAGATACGCAGTATTTT. Its translation: CASSWQGIDTDTQYF.

The sample holds one count of this clone. This chain joins TRBV9 and TRBJ1-1; D gene uncertain. V was pared by 4 bases and J by 1 base, with 11 bases between. The CDR3 runs to 14 residues. Looked up from germline, CDR1 is SGDLS and CDR2 is YYNGEE. Here the CDR3 DNA reads TGTGCCAGCAGCACCGGACTGCGGAACACTGAAGCTTTCTTT. This sequence encodes CASSTGLRNTEAFF.

The chain joins TRBV2 to TRBJ1-5; possibly TRBD1 for D (6 bases). The germline V and J ends were trimmed by 6 bases and 1 base, with 13 bases remaining between them. CDR1 is SNHLY, CDR2 FYNNEI, per germline. This CDR3 is 15 amino acids long. CDR3 in DNA: TGTGCCAGCAGGGACAGACCCTGGAGCAATCAGCCCCAGCATTTT. It translates to CASRDRPWSNQPQHF. The variable domain in full, completed from reference TRBV2 and TRBJ1-5, reads EPEVTQTPSHQVTQMGQEVILRCVPISNHLYFYWYRQILGQKVEFLVSFYNNEISEKSEIFDDQFSVERPDGSNFTLKIRSTKLEDSAMYFCASRDRPWSNQPQHFGDGTRLSIL.

Of note for this clone: The junction differs from germline at one of its ends, possibly a read error. Different DNA sequences within this sample yield the same CDR3. The J gene is TRBJ1-6, the V gene TRBV30; TRBD1 matches at 11 bases. CDR3 length: 16 residues. CDR1 and CDR2 (germline): GTSNPN, SVGIG (reference sequence). The chain's CDR3 is CAWSPRDRGYNSPLHF. CDR3 nucleotide sequence: TGTGCCTGGAGTCCCCGGGACAGGGGGTACAATTCCCCCCTCCACTTT. Full variable domain (outside the CDR3, taken from reference TRBV30 and TRBJ1-6): SQTIHQWPATLVQPVGSPLSLECTVEGTSNPNLYWYRQAAGRGLQLLFYSVGIGQISSEVPQNLSASRPQDRQFILSSKKLLLSDSGFYLCAWSPRDRGYNSPLHFGNGTRLTVT.

This clone appeared a few times. The J gene is TRBJ1-1, the V gene TRBV10-3; 9 bases are shared with TRBD1. The CDR3 length is 12 residues. J was trimmed by 8 bases and V by 2 bases; bases with no gene match: 0. Germline values: CDR1 ENHRY, CDR2 SYGVKD. DNA for the CDR3: TGTGCCATCAGTGAGGGGACAGGGGAAGCTTTCTTT. This sequence encodes CAISEGTGEAFF.

The J gene is TRBJ2-2, the V gene TRBV5-1; D possibly corresponds to TRBD1 (5 bases). The V gene lost 0 bases and the J gene lost 4 bases, with 10 bases spanning the gap. The CDR3 is 15 amino acids. Germline loops: CDR1 SGHRS, CDR2 YFSETQ. The CDR3 is CASSLGQSATGELFF. The CDR3 DNA is TGCGCCAGCAGCTTGGGACAGTCGGCCACCGGGGAGCTGTTTTTT. Complete variable domain (other parts from reference TRBV5-1 and TRBJ2-2): KAGVTQTPRYLIKTRGQQVTLSCSPISGHRSVSWYQQTPGQGLQFLFEYFSETQRNKGNFPGRFSGRQFSNSRSEMNVSTLELGDSALYLCASSLGQSATGELFFGEGSRLTVL.

The rearrangement joins TRBV10-2 to TRBJ1-1; perhaps TRBD1 as D (5 bases). Germline assignment: CDR1 WSHSY and CDR2 SAAADI. This CDR3 is 14 amino acids long. Trimming took off 3 bases at V and 5 bases at J, with 13 bases between the two ends. CDR3 region: CASSDPGQYTEAFF. The CDR3 nucleotides read TGCGCCAGCAGTGATCCAGGGCAGTATACTGAAGCTTTCTTT.

The V gene is TRBV19, the J gene TRBJ2-5, with 15 bases matching TRBD2. After removal of 9 bases from V and 5 bases from J, the junction contained 7 bases not matched to a gene. The CDR3 length is 15 residues. Germline CDR1 and CDR2: LNHDA and SQIVND (reference sequence). The CDR3, as DNA: TGTGCCAGCGGGACTAGCGGGGGGCGCCGGGAGACCCAGTACTTC. It encodes CASGTSGGRRETQYF.

The chain has TRBV4-1 and TRBJ2-7; 8 positions agree with TRBD1. Germline loops: CDR1 MGHRA, CDR2 YSYEKL. The CDR3 is made up of 14 amino acids. The V and J ends lost 4 bases and 4 bases, in that order; junction bases with no gene match: 6. CDR3: CASSPRDRRYEQYF. CDR3 DNA: TGCGCCAGCAGCCCGCGGGACAGGCGTTACGAGCAGTACTTC.

This rearrangement joins TRBV9 to TRBJ1-2, with D unresolved. The V end was cut by 0 bases, the J end by 7 bases, with 7 bases between. The CDR3 has 12 residues. From germline, CDR1 is SGDLS and CDR2 YYNGEE. CDR3 nucleotide sequence: TGTGCCAGCAGCGTAGACAAATCTGGCTACACCTTC. Its translation: CASSVDKSGYTF.